Sequencing of this TCR beta chain was carried out in a study of blood T cell repertoires in COVID-19. J gave up 8 bases and V 5 bases, and 7 bases lay outside the gene matches. Germline loops: CDR1 SGHRS, CDR2 YFSETQ. CDR3 length equals 13 residues. This clone was seen only a few times. Per the authors' pipeline: It was from reference gene primer amplification that nucleated cell counts were estimated. The assay was immunoSEQ multiplex PCR, and TCRdb's table has in-frame clones only and misses some. D and trimming were read from the DNA, whereas the V and J calls and clone size are those reported in that table. Among roughly 330,000 clones listed, about 89% were seen once.

This TCR derives from a woman aged 25-40 years who had recovered from COVID-19. The chain uses TRBV5-1 and TRBJ1-2, with 9 nucleotides matching TRBD1. The material sequenced was PBMCs or T cells enriched from blood (not recorded which). The CDR3 region has the DNA TGCGCCAGCAGTCCGGACAGGGGTTACGGCTACACCTTC. Translated, it gives CASSPDRGYGYTF.